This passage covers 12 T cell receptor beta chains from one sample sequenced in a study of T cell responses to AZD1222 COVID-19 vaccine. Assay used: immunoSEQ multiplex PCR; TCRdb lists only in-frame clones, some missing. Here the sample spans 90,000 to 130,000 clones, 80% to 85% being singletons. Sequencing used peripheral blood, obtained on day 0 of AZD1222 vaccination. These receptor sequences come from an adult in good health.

In DNA form, the CDR3 reads TGTGCCAGCAGCAAGCCGGGACAGGGGATCACCGGGGAGCTGTTTTTT. It translates to CASSKPGQGITGELFF. The chain combines TRBV14 with TRBJ2-2, with TRBD1 matching over 10 bases. J lost 4 bases, V lost 5 bases, and 7 bases had no gene match. Germline V gene data show CDR1 as SGHDN and CDR2 as FVKESK. The CDR3 length is 16 residues. Complete variable domain (other parts from reference TRBV14 and TRBJ2-2): EAGVTQFPSHSVIEKGQTVTLRCDPISGHDNLYWYRRVMGKEIKFLLHFVKESKQDESGMPNNRFLAERTGGTYSTLKVQPAELEDSGVYFCASSKPGQGITGELFFGEGSRLTVL.

CDR3 coding DNA: TGTGCCACCACGGACAGGAACTCACCCCTCCACTTT. Translated, it gives CATTDRNSPLHF. The rearrangement joins TRBV27 to TRBJ1-6; 7 nucleotides line up with TRBD1. The CDR3 has 12 amino acids. Losses at the gene ends were 10 bases for V and 10 bases for J; bases not matched to a gene: 7. Germline assignment: CDR1 MNHEY and CDR2 SMNVEV (reference sequence).

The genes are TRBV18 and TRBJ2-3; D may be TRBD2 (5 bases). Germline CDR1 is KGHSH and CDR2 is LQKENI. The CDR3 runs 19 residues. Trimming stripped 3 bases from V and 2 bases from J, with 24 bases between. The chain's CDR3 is CASSPRSGDQGGLTDTQYF. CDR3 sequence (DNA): TGTGCCAGCTCACCGAGGTCCGGGGATCAAGGAGGACTCACAGATACGCAGTATTTT.

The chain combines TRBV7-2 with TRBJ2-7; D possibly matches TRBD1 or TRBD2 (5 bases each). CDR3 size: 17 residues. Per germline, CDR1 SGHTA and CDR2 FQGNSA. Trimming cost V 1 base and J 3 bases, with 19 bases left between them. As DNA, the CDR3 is TGTGCCAGCAGCTTAGGTCGCGGTGGGGGTTCTCACTACGAGCAGTACTTC. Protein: CASSLGRGGGSHYEQYF.

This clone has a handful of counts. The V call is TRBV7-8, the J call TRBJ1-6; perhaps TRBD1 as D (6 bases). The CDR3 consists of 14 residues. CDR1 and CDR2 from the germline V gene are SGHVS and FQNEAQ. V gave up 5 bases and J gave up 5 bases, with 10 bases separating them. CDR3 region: CASSPGQHNSPLHF. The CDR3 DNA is TGTGCCAGCAGCCCCGGACAGCATAATTCACCCCTCCACTTT.

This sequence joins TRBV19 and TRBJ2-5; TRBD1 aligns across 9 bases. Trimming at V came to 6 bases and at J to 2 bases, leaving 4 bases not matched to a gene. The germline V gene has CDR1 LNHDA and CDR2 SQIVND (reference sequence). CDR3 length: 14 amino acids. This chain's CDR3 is CASRGQGSQETQYF. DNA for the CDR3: TGTGCCAGTAGGGGACAGGGCTCACAAGAGACCCAGTACTTC. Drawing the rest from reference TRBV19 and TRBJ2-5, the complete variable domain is DGGITQSPKYLFRKEGQNVTLSCEQNLNHDAMYWYRQDPGQGLRLIYYSQIVNDFQKGDIAEGYSVSREKKESFPLTVTSAQKNPTAFYLCASRGQGSQETQYFGPGTRLLVL.

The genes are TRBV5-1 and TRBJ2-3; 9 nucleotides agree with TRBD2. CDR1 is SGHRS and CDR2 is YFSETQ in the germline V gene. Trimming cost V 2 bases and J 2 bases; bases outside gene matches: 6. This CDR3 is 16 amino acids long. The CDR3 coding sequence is TGCGCCAGCAGCTTCCTAGCGGGGCAAACCACAGATACGCAGTATTTT. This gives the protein CASSFLAGQTTDTQYF.

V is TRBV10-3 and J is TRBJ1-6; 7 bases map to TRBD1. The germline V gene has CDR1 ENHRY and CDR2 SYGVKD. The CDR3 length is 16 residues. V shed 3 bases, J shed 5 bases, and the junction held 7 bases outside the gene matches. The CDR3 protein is CAISDHSQGNNSPLHF. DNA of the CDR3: TGTGCCATCAGTGACCACTCACAGGGGAATAATTCACCCCTCCACTTT.

CDR3: CASRDSGQGLYNEQFF. Here the CDR3 DNA reads TGCGCCAGCAGGGATTCTGGACAGGGGCTATACAATGAGCAGTTCTTC. The J gene is TRBJ2-1, the V gene TRBV10-2, with TRBD1 matching over 9 bases. The CDR3 runs 16 residues. CDR1 and CDR2 (germline): WSHSY, SAAADI. Losses at the gene ends were 6 bases for V and 4 bases for J; bases not matched to a gene: 10.

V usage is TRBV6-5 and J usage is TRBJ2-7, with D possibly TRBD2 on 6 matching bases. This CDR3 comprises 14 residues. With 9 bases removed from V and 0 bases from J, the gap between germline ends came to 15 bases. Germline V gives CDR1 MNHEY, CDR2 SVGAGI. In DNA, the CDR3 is TGTGCCAGTGGGGGACGGGGGTTCTCCTACGAGCAGTACTTC. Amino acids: CASGGRGFSYEQYF.

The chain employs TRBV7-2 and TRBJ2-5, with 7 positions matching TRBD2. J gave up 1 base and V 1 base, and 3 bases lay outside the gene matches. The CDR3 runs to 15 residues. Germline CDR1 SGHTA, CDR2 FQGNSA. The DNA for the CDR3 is TGTGCCAGCAGCTTAGGATCTAGCGGCCAAGAGACCCAGTACTTC. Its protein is CASSLGSSGQETQYF.

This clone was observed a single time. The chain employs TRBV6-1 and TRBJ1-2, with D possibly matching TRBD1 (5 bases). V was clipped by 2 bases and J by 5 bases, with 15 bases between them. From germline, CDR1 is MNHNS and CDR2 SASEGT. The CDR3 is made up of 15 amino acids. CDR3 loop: CASSESAPGLYGYTF. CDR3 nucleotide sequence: TGTGCCAGCAGTGAATCGGCCCCAGGGCTGTATGGCTACACCTTC.